Listed below are T cell receptor beta chains from one sample, sequenced in a study of Ad26.COV2.S vaccination and SARS-CoV-2 variants. The method was immunoSEQ multiplex PCR; TCRdb's version includes in-frame clones alone and lacks a portion of them. The repertoire holds about 180,000 clones, roughly 89% seen once, with around 6.1% in the top ten. Specimen: peripheral blood, collected after recovery from COVID-19. The receptors originated from a human donor who had recovered from COVID-19. Both conserved end residues are part of each CDR3. The D gene is left open where the match is weak. Some rows have no size entry. The others give once, few or many, or a class for an expanded clone.

>NA|TRBJ1-1|NA|18|TRBV24-1
CATSDLLPGQRLNTEAFF
TGTGCCACCAGTGATTTGCTCCCTGGTCAGAGATTGAACACTGAAGCTTTCTTT
>NA|TRBJ1-1|NA|12|TRBV6-6
CASSTGGTEAFF
TGTGCCAGCAGTACCGGGGGGACTGAAGCTTTCTTT
>NA|TRBJ1-2|NA|15|TRBV4-2
CASSQEVGRNYGYTF
TGTGCCAGCAGCCAAGAGGTGGGGAGAAACTATGGCTACACCTTC
>NA|TRBJ2-7|NA|14|TRBV3-1/TRBV3-2
CASSQGTPSYEQYF
TGTGCCAGCAGCCAAGGGACTCCTTCCTACGAGCAGTACTTC
>NA|TRBJ2-3|once|12|TRBV5-1
CASSLSTDTQYF
TGCGCCAGCAGCTTATCGACAGATACGCAGTATTTT
>TRBD2|TRBJ2-3|NA|15|TRBV29-1
CSVEGGTSETNTQYF
TGCAGCGTTGAAGGAGGGACTAGCGAAACAAATACGCAGTATTTT
>TRBD2|TRBJ2-1|NA|13|TRBV20-1
CSASLSGVLEQFF
TGCAGTGCTAGTCTCAGCGGGGTCCTTGAGCAGTTCTTC
>NA|TRBJ2-1|NA|12|TRBV5-1
CASSPGVDEQFF
TGCGCCAGCAGCCCGGGGGTCGATGAGCAGTTCTTC
>NA|TRBJ2-5|NA|11|TRBV12-3/TRBV12-4
CASSLGETQYF
TGTGCCAGCAGTTTAGGCGAGACCCAGTACTTC
>NA|TRBJ1-1|NA|15|TRBV9
CASSASGTPNTEAFF
TGTGCCAGCAGCGCCTCCGGGACACCGAACACTGAAGCTTTCTTT
>TRBD1|TRBJ1-1|once|15|TRBV6-5
CASSKDRGSGTEAFF
TGTGCCAGCAGTAAGGACAGGGGGAGCGGCACTGAAGCTTTCTTT
>NA|TRBJ1-2|NA|19|TRBV19
CASSSPRPEGWTSSVGYTF
TGTGCCAGTAGTTCCCCCCGCCCCGAAGGTTGGACCTCTTCCGTTGGCTACACCTTC
>NA|TRBJ2-2|once|15|TRBV6-5
CASSYSEGETGELFF
TGTGCCAGCAGTTACTCCGAGGGAGAGACCGGGGAGCTGTTTTTT
>TRBD2|TRBJ2-7|NA|13|TRBV11-3
CASSFGTTYEQYF
TGTGCCAGCAGCTTCGGGACTACCTACGAGCAGTACTTC
>NA|TRBJ1-2|NA|12|TRBV11-2
CASSSTALGYTF
TGTGCCAGCAGCTCGACGGCGCTTGGCTACACCTTC
>NA|TRBJ2-5|NA|15|TRBV6-5
CASSYFGEREETQYF
TGTGCCAGCAGTTACTTCGGGGAGAGGGAAGAGACCCAGTACTTC
>NA|TRBJ2-3|NA|17|TRBV21-1
CASRPPDRGESTDTQYF
TGTGCCAGCAGACCCCCCGACAGGGGGGAATCGACAGATACGCAGTATTTT
>TRBD2|TRBJ2-1|NA|18|TRBV19
CASSTPSFTSGLNNEQFF
TGTGCCAGTAGTACCCCGTCTTTTACTAGCGGCCTGAACAATGAGCAGTTCTTC
>NA|TRBJ2-7|NA|14|TRBV11-1
CASSFGSSSYEQYF
TGTGCCAGCAGCTTCGGGTCTAGCTCCTACGAGCAGTACTTC
>NA|TRBJ2-3|NA|12|TRBV7-9
CASSLSTDTQYF
TGTGCCAGCAGCTTAAGCACAGATACGCAGTATTTT
>NA|TRBJ2-7|NA|13|TRBV18
CASSPGPIREQYF
TGTGCCAGCTCACCAGGACCGATTAGAGAGCAGTACTTC
>NA|TRBJ2-5|NA|16|TRBV11-2
CASQDRGVAGSETQYF
TGTGCCAGTCAGGACAGAGGAGTTGCAGGATCAGAGACCCAGTACTTC
>TRBD2|TRBJ2-1|NA|16|TRBV19
CASSPLAGAPYNEQFF
TGTGCCAGTAGTCCGTTAGCGGGAGCACCGTACAATGAGCAGTTCTTC
>NA|TRBJ2-2|NA|11|TRBV19
CAIKLAGELFF
TGTGCCATCAAACTAGCCGGGGAGCTGTTTTTT
>NA|TRBJ1-2|NA|12|TRBV18
CASFKREDGYTF
TGTGCCAGCTTTAAACGGGAGGATGGCTACACCTTC
>NA|TRBJ1-5|NA|16|TRBV18
CASSPAGGYSNQPQHF
TGTGCCAGCTCACCGGCAGGCGGTTATAGCAATCAGCCCCAGCATTTT
>TRBD1|TRBJ1-1|NA|14|TRBV5-6
CASSLGTGNTEAFF
TGTGCCAGCAGCTTGGGGACAGGGAACACTGAAGCTTTCTTT
>NA|TRBJ1-6|NA|13|TRBV5-4
CASRVDRLSPLHF
TGTGCCAGCAGAGTCGACAGGTTATCACCCCTCCACTTT
>NA|TRBJ2-7|NA|11|TRBV5-6
CASSLTGEQYF
TGTGCCAGCAGCTTGACCGGCGAGCAGTACTTC
>NA|TRBJ1-1|NA|14|TRBV5-1
CASSAQGGETEAFF
TGCGCCAGCAGCGCCCAGGGAGGCGAGACTGAAGCTTTCTTT
>TRBD1|TRBJ2-7|NA|13|TRBV25-1
CASSDRVNYEQYF
TGTGCCAGCAGCGACAGGGTTAACTACGAGCAGTACTTC
>TRBD1|TRBJ1-5|NA|15|TRBV4-1
CASSPWTGLNQPQHF
TGCGCCAGCAGCCCCTGGACAGGGCTAAATCAGCCCCAGCATTTT
>NA|TRBJ2-7|NA|13|TRBV11-3
CASSFATGYEQYF
TGTGCCAGCAGCTTCGCGACTGGATACGAGCAGTACTTC
>NA|TRBJ1-2|NA|13|TRBV2
CASSEDRPYGYTF
TGTGCCAGCAGTGAAGACAGGCCCTATGGCTACACCTTC
>NA|TRBJ2-3|NA|13|TRBV11-2
CASSSQVGDTQYF
TGTGCCAGCAGCTCCCAGGTTGGGGATACGCAGTATTTT
>NA|TRBJ2-2|NA|14|TRBV6-5
CASSKSGNTGELFF
TGTGCCAGCAGCAAGTCAGGAAACACCGGGGAGCTGTTTTTT
>NA|TRBJ2-7|NA|14|TRBV13
CASSPGELFYEQYF
TGTGCCAGCAGCCCTGGCGAATTATTCTACGAGCAGTACTTC
>NA|TRBJ1-2|NA|13|TRBV9
CASTGGGRYGYTF
TGTGCCAGCACGGGGGGCGGGAGGTATGGCTACACCTTC
>NA|TRBJ1-5|NA|14|TRBV6-4
CASRHRTSNQPQHF
TGTGCCAGCCGTCACAGAACTAGCAATCAGCCCCAGCATTTT
>NA|TRBJ2-1|few|12|TRBV10-3
CAISESAQEQFF
TGTGCCATCAGTGAGTCGGCCCAGGAGCAGTTCTTC
>TRBD2|TRBJ2-7|NA|15|TRBV3-1/TRBV3-2
CASSLRPSGGSEQYF
TGTGCCAGCAGCCTTCGGCCTAGCGGGGGGAGCGAGCAGTACTTC
>TRBD2|TRBJ2-7|once|18|TRBV3-1/TRBV3-2
CASSLGTSGGLSSYEQYF
TGTGCCAGCAGCCTGGGGACTAGCGGGGGCCTTAGCTCCTACGAGCAGTACTTC
>NA|TRBJ1-5|few|17|TRBV4-1
CASSQPDMGISNQPQHF
TGCGCCAGCAGCCAACCTGACATGGGGATTAGCAATCAGCCCCAGCATTTT
>NA|TRBJ2-7|NA|14|TRBV3-1/TRBV3-2
CASSQVPGWIEQYF
TGTGCCAGCAGCCAAGTCCCGGGCTGGATCGAGCAGTACTTC
>TRBD1|TRBJ1-2|NA|17|TRBV19
CASSLRNPGQDGHGYTF
TGTGCCAGTAGTCTCCGGAACCCCGGACAGGACGGGCATGGCTACACCTTC
>NA|TRBJ1-1|NA|14|TRBV3-1/TRBV3-2
CASSLGMGPDEAFF
TGTGCCAGCAGTCTCGGTATGGGGCCCGATGAAGCTTTCTTT
>TRBD1|TRBJ1-4|NA|15|TRBV18
CASSSGQGASEKLFF
TGTGCCAGCTCATCAGGACAGGGGGCTAGTGAAAAACTGTTTTTT
>NA|TRBJ2-2|NA|16|TRBV5-1
CASSGRTGGITGELFF
TGCGCCAGCAGCGGGAGGACAGGAGGGATAACCGGGGAGCTGTTTTTT
>NA|TRBJ2-6|NA|14|TRBV19
CASSRESGANVLTF
TGTGCCAGCTCCCGGGAGTCTGGGGCCAACGTCCTGACTTTC
>NA|TRBJ2-7|NA|13|TRBV7-8
CASSPGLYYEQYF
TGTGCCAGCAGCCCCGGACTTTACTACGAGCAGTACTTC
>NA|TRBJ2-3|NA|11|TRBV25-1
CASSAWDTQYF
TGTGCCAGCAGTGCTTGGGATACGCAGTATTTT
>TRBD1|TRBJ2-7|NA|15|TRBV2
CASSLLDRGSNEQYF
TGTGCCAGCAGCCTCTTGGACAGGGGATCCAACGAGCAGTACTTC
>TRBD2|TRBJ2-1|NA|17|TRBV27
CASSLYTLAGGPNEQFF
TGTGCCAGCAGTCTCTACACACTAGCGGGGGGGCCGAATGAGCAGTTCTTC
>NA|TRBJ2-1|NA|11|TRBV5-6
CASSRINEQFF
TGTGCCAGCAGCCGAATCAATGAGCAGTTCTTC
>TRBD2|TRBJ2-3|NA|21|TRBV27
CASSAPGRTSGVSRGTDTQYF
TGTGCCAGCAGTGCGCCGGGACGAACTAGCGGGGTGTCGAGGGGCACAGATACGCAGTATTTT
>NA|TRBJ2-5|few|14|TRBV5-4
CASTRDRRQETQYF
TGTGCCAGTACACGGGACCGCCGGCAAGAGACCCAGTACTTC
>TRBD2|TRBJ2-2|NA|17|TRBV9
CASSPYGRESHTGELFF
TGTGCCAGCAGCCCCTACGGGCGGGAGAGCCACACCGGGGAGCTGTTTTTT